Given below is one T cell receptor (beta chain) in context. The same CDR3 is also encoded by other DNA sequences in this sample. The data were taken from a study of control samples from healthy donors and cancer patients. The method was immunoSEQ multiplex PCR; TCRdb's version includes in-frame clones alone and lacks a portion of them. There are 60,000 to 100,000 clones in the sample; about 91% occur only once, and roughly 6.9% lies in the top ten. V lost 2 bases to trimming and J lost 8 bases; unmatched junction nucleotides: 11. The germline gives CDR1 SGHTA, CDR2 FQGTGA. CDR3 size: 15 residues. The sequenced sample consisted of blood. The rearrangement joins TRBV7-3 to TRBJ1-2, with 7 nucleotides matching TRBD1. This receptor was taken from a man in his fifties in good health. CDR3 amino acids: CASSLGVRGQGGYTF. In DNA form, the CDR3 reads TGTGCCAGCAGCTTAGGGGTGAGGGGGCAGGGGGGCTACACCTTC.